This T cell receptor beta chain was captured in a study of OX40 agonist ivuxolimab in advanced cancers. Overall study context: Three patients responded partially, comprising one with hepatocellular carcinoma and two with cutaneous melanoma. Study-level results: CD4+ and CD8+ blood T cells expanded clonally by week 6 at 0.1 to 3.0 mg/kg.

V lost 6 bases and J lost 7; bases outside the gene matches: 8. This CDR3 contains 14 residues. Germline CDR1 MNHNY, CDR2 SVGAGI (reference sequence). This clone has only a few counts. The antigen remains undetermined. Some clones are missing from TCRdb's copy, which holds only in-frame ones; the method was immunoSEQ multiplex PCR. The table shows approximately 89,000 clones, with approximately 90% occurring only once. Sampled blood was obtained at baseline, cycle 4 day 1, and cycle 7 day 1. Sample: CD4+ or CD8+ T cells sorted from blood, taken in a trial of the OX40 agonist ivuxolimab. J is TRBJ2-2 and V is TRBV6-6; 7 bases are a match to TRBD1. This TCR derives from an adult with an advanced solid tumor such as melanoma, head and neck, liver or kidney cancer. CDR3 loop: CASSFRDSLGELFF. The CDR3 DNA sequence: TGTGCCAGCAGCTTCCGGGACAGCCTCGGGGAGCTGTTTTTT.